This T cell receptor beta chain was recorded in a study of blood T cell repertoires in COVID-19. Study in general: Collection of acute and convalescent COVID-19 samples took place in the United States, Italy and Spain. T cells, B-cell-depleted T cells, or PBMCs supplied cDNA or gDNA.

In the source study's methods: The authors estimated nucleated cell counts from reference gene primer amplification. Some clones are missing from TCRdb's copy, which holds only in-frame ones; the method was immunoSEQ multiplex PCR. V, J and clone size derive from that table, while D and trimming were established from the DNA sequence. Of 410,000 or so clones listed, 75% to 90% are singletons. This TCR came from a woman between 40 and 55 years old with COVID-19, enrolled during active disease. The source material was peripheral blood.

This CDR3 is CASSPPGIGSYNEQFF. The CDR3 region has the DNA TGCGCCAGCAGCCCACCGGGAATCGGTTCCTACAATGAGCAGTTCTTC. The chain has TRBV4-3 and TRBJ2-1; D might be TRBD2 (5 bases). The CDR3 spans 16 residues. Per the germline V gene, CDR1 is LGHNA and CDR2 is YSLEER. Trimming removed 4 bases from V and 1 base from J, with 14 bases in between.